This TCR beta chain was observed in a study of T cell responses to AZD1222 COVID-19 vaccine. This CDR3 spans 15 amino acids. Germline CDR1 is WNHNN and CDR2 is SYGVQD (reference sequence). The V segment lost 4 bases and the J segment 4 bases; nucleotides outside the gene matches: 7. Sequencing was performed with immunoSEQ multiplex PCR; in TCRdb, only in-frame clones are kept and a portion is missing. Among about 110,000 clones listed, roughly nine tenths were seen once. This chain joins TRBV10-1 and TRBJ1-1; the match to TRBD1 covers 9 bases. The receptor was derived from an adult in good health. Source: peripheral blood, taken on day 0 of MenACWY control vaccination. DNA for the CDR3: TGCGCCAGCAGTGGGACAGGGGCCCGGGGCACTGAAGCTTTCTTT. This translates into CASSGTGARGTEAFF.